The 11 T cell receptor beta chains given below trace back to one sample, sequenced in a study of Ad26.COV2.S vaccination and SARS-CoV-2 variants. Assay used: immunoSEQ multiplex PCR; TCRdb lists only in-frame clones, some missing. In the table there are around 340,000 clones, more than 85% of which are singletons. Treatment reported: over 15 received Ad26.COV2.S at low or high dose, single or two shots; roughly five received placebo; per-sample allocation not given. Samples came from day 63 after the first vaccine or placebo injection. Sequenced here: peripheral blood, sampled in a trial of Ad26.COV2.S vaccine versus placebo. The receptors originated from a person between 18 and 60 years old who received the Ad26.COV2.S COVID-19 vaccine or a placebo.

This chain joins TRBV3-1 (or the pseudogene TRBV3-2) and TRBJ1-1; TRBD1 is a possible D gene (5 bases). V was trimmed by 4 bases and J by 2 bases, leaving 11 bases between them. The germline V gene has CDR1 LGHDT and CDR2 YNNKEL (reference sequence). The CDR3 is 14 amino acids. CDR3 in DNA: TGTGCCAGCAGCCTTCAAGGGGTTAACACTGAAGCTTTCTTT. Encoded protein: CASSLQGVNTEAFF.

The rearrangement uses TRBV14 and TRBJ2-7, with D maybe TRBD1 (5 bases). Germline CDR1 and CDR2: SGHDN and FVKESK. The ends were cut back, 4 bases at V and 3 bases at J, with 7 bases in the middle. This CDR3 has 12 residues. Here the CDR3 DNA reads TGTGCCAGCAGCCCAGGGTTCTACGAGCAGTACTTC. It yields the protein CASSPGFYEQYF. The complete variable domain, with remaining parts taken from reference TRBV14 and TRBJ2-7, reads EAGVTQFPSHSVIEKGQTVTLRCDPISGHDNLYWYRRVMGKEIKFLLHFVKESKQDESGMPNNRFLAERTGGTYSTLKVQPAELEDSGVYFCASSPGFYEQYFGPGTRLTVT.

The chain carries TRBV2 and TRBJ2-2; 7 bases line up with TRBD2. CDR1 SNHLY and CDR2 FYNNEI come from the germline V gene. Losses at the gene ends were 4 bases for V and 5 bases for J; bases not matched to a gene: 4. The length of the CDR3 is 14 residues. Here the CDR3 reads CASSATSWTGELFF. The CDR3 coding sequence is TGTGCCAGCAGTGCGACTAGCTGGACCGGGGAGCTGTTTTTT.

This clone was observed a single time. CDR3 nucleotide sequence: TGTGCCAGCAGCTTGAAAGGGAACTATGGCTACACCTTC. Amino acids: CASSLKGNYGYTF. The genes are TRBV5-6 and TRBJ1-2; D not certain. V was cut by 1 base and J by 2 bases, with 6 bases left in between. The CDR3 has 13 amino acids. The germline CDR1 and CDR2 sequences are SGHDT and YYEEEE. Full variable domain (rest looked up from reference TRBV5-6 and TRBJ1-2): DAGVTQSPTHLIKTRGQQVTLRCSPKSGHDTVSWYQQALGQGPQFIFQYYEEEERQRGNFPDRFSGHQFPNYSSELNVNALLLGDSALYLCASSLKGNYGYTFGSGTRLTVV.

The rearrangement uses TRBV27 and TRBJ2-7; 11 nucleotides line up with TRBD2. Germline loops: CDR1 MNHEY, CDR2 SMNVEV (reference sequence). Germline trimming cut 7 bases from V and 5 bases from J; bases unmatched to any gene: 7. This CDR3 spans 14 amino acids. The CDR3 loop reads CASKGSLAGDEQYF. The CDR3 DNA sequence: TGTGCCAGCAAAGGGTCACTAGCGGGGGACGAGCAGTACTTC.

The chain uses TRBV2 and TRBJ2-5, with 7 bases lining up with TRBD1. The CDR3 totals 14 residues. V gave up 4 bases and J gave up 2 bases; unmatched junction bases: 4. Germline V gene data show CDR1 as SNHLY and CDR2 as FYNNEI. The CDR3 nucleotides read TGTGCCAGCAGTGGAGGGACAGCTCAAGAGACCCAGTACTTC. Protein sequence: CASSGGTAQETQYF.

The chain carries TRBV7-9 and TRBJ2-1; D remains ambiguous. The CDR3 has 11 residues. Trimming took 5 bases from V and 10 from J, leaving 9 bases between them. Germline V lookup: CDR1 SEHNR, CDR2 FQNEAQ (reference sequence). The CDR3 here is CASSPDLEQFF. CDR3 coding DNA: TGTGCCAGCAGCCCAGATCTCGAGCAGTTCTTC.

CDR3 coding DNA: TGTGCCAGCAGCCGAGGGTCGGGCGTGGGTGAGCAGTACTTC. Its translation: CASSRGSGVGEQYF. The chain combines TRBV13 with TRBJ2-7; D may be TRBD2 (5 bases). Deletions cut 5 bases from V and 7 bases from J, with 18 bases between. The germline V gene encodes CDR1 PRHDT and CDR2 FYEKMQ (reference sequence). This CDR3 spans 14 amino acids. The complete variable domain, with remaining parts taken from reference TRBV13 and TRBJ2-7, reads AAGVIQSPRHLIKEKRETATLKCYPIPRHDTVYWYQQGPGQDPQFLISFYEKMQSDKGSIPDRFSAQQFSDYHSELNMSSLELGDSALYFCASSRGSGVGEQYFGPGTRLTVT.

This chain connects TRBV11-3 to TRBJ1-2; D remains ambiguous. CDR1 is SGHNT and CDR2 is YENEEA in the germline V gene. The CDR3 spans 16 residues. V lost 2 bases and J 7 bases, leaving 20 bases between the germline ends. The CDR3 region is CASSLLLSRESCGYTF. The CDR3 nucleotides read TGTGCCAGCAGCTTATTATTATCAAGGGAGTCTTGTGGCTACACCTTC.

The CDR3: CASSPQGPYEQYF. The CDR3 bases are TGTGCCAGCTCACCACAGGGACCCTACGAGCAGTACTTC. The genes are TRBV18 and TRBJ2-7; possibly TRBD1 or TRBD2 for D (5 bases each). V was cut by 1 base and J by 2 bases, with 6 bases left in between. Germline lookup yields CDR1 KGHSH and CDR2 LQKENI. The CDR3 covers 13 residues.

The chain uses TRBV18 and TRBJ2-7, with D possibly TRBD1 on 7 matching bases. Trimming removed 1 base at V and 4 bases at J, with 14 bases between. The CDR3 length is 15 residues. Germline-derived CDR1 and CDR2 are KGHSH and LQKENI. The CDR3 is CASSPHGDSGYEQYF. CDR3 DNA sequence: TGTGCCAGCTCACCACACGGGGACAGCGGGTACGAGCAGTACTTC.